This TCR beta chain was found in a study of T cell repertoires in cytomegalovirus infection. Study-wide background: The public TCR beta signatures pointed to both CMV infection and matching HLA type.

Looked up from germline, CDR1 is DFQATT and CDR2 is SNEGSKA (reference sequence). V was clipped by 6 bases and J by 0 bases, with 17 bases between them. CDR3 length equals 15 residues. As regards this clonotype: Its antigen is undetermined.

The study's findings and limits: The ex vivo response was dominated by HLA-C-restricted CMV-specific TCR beta clonotypes. Identification of carriers of CMV plus the relevant HLA was performed using cumulative public TCR beta family frequency.

TCRdb reprocessed the reads with MiXCR, giving one entry per CDR3 protein. The data hold roughly 720,000 distinct CDR3 sequences, with less than 40% observed a single time. The sequence was collected from a human donor in good health (CMV status not recorded). Some clones in this sample may be carry-over from other donors' samples. The V gene is TRBV20-1, the J gene TRBJ1-2; D ambiguous. The sequencing sample was made of PBMCs. The CDR3 region is CSAGHGPGSNYGYTF. For the CDR3, the DNA is TGCAGTGCGGGCCATGGGCCGGGTTCTAACTATGGCTACACCTTC.